This passage covers 22 T cell receptor beta chains from one sample sequenced in a study of beta chain features in type 1 diabetes. The study, taken as a whole, reports: Moderately but significantly shorter TCRB CDR3s were found in Type 1 diabetes patients in all four CD4+ subsets.

The isolated RNA, all of it, was reverse transcribed, so expressed TCRB transcripts were what got sequenced. Profiling relied on immunoSEQ multiplex PCR, and the TCRdb table lists in-frame clones only, not all of them. The sample has a few hundred thousand clones; approximately 13% are singletons. Their antigens remain unidentified. The sequenced sample was naive CD4+ T cells from blood. All receptors come from a man aged 30 to 39 with type 1 diabetes.

The chain combines TRBV7-6 with TRBJ1-2; 7 bases map to TRBD1. Germline V lookup: CDR1 SGHVS, CDR2 FNYEAQ. CDR3 size: 13 residues. Trimming cost V 5 bases and J 3 bases; bases outside gene matches: 3. The CDR3 loop is CASSAGTDYGYTF. CDR3 bases: TGTGCCAGCAGCGCAGGGACAGACTATGGCTACACCTTC.

Only a few counts were recorded for this clone. V is TRBV18 and J is TRBJ1-5; possible D gene TRBD1, 6 bases. V was cut by 3 bases and J by 4 bases, with 10 bases left in between. Germline V CDR1 and CDR2: KGHSH, LQKENI. The CDR3 totals 14 residues. CDR3 nucleotide sequence: TGTGCCAGCTCACCCCGACAGGATAATCAGCCCCAGCATTTT. It codes for CASSPRQDNQPQHF.

The rearrangement links TRBV30 to TRBJ1-1, with D hard to call. The CDR3 loop spans 14 amino acids. With 3 bases removed from V and 1 base from J, the gap between germline ends came to 12 bases. The V gene's germline CDR1 is GTSNPN and CDR2 SVGIG (reference sequence). The CDR3 DNA follows: TGTGCCTGGAGCTTCCCTCTGCGGAACACTGAAGCTTTCTTT. It codes for CAWSFPLRNTEAFF.

This clone was seen only a few times. This rearrangement joins TRBV7-2 to TRBJ2-2; 10 bases match TRBD2. Germline V gene data show CDR1 as SGHTA and CDR2 as FQGNSA. The junction had 4 bases not matched to a gene; V was cut back by 5 bases and J by 4 bases. This CDR3 is 15 amino acids long. The CDR3 sequence: CASSHGLAATGELFF. The CDR3 coding sequence is TGTGCCAGCAGCCATGGACTAGCGGCCACCGGGGAGCTGTTTTTT.

CDR3 DNA sequence: TGTGCCAGCTCACTCGGGACAGGGGTTACTGAAGCTTTCTTT. It translates to CASSLGTGVTEAFF. The chain carries TRBV18 and TRBJ1-1, with 10 positions matching TRBD1. CDR3 length: 14 residues. The V gene end was trimmed by 4 bases and the J gene end by 5 bases; junction bases not matched to a gene: 4. Germline V CDR1 and CDR2: KGHSH, LQKENI.

This clone was counted between two and nine times. V and J are TRBV2 and TRBJ1-4; 7 bases fit TRBD1. Trimming took 6 bases from V and 15 from J; bases not matched to a gene: 10. CDR1 SNHLY and CDR2 FYNNEI come from the germline V gene. The CDR3 extends over 12 amino acids. CDR3 coding DNA: TGTGCCAGCAGGGAGGGACAGCCATATATGTTTTTT. This gives the protein CASREGQPYMFF. Using reference TRBV2 and TRBJ1-4 for the parts outside the CDR3, the full variable domain is EPEVTQTPSHQVTQMGQEVILRCVPISNHLYFYWYRQILGQKVEFLVSFYNNEISEKSEIFDDQFSVERPDGSNFTLKIRSTKLEDSAMYFCASREGQPYMFFGSGTQLSVL.

The rearrangement links TRBV6-5 to TRBJ1-5; the match to TRBD1 covers 7 bases. The CDR3 has 14 amino acids. V gave up 4 bases and J gave up 3 bases; unmatched junction bases: 3. The germline V gene encodes CDR1 MNHEY and CDR2 SVGAGI. The CDR3, as DNA: TGTGCCAGCAGTTTGGGACAGCACAATCAGCCCCAGCATTTT. This encodes CASSLGQHNQPQHF.

This clone was found a few times. V is TRBV10-3 and J is TRBJ2-5, with TRBD1 matching 8 bases. The CDR3 is made up of 14 amino acids. Germline-derived CDR1 and CDR2 are ENHRY and SYGVKD. The V segment lost 2 bases and the J segment 5 bases; nucleotides outside the gene matches: 4. CDR3 sequence: CAISEAGGRETQYF. In DNA form, the CDR3 reads TGTGCCATCAGTGAGGCAGGGGGCAGGGAGACCCAGTACTTC.

This clone was seen a handful of times. The chain recombines TRBV27 with TRBJ1-2; 8 nucleotides align to TRBD1. Germline V gives CDR1 MNHEY, CDR2 SMNVEV (reference sequence). The CDR3 totals 14 residues. J was trimmed by 5 bases and V by 5 bases; bases with no gene match: 7. CDR3 region: CASSTGTGPYGYTF. The CDR3 nucleotides are TGTGCCAGCAGTACAGGGACAGGTCCGTATGGCTACACCTTC.

This clone has only a few counts. This chain connects TRBV20-1 to TRBJ1-1; possibly TRBD1 for D (5 bases). CDR1 DFQATT and CDR2 SNEGSKA come from the germline V gene (reference sequence). The CDR3 contains 11 residues. Between the trimmed V and J ends, which lost 1 base and 7 bases, there was a span of 7 bases. CDR3 DNA sequence: TGCAGTGCTAGAGCTGACAGTGAAGCTTTCTTT. It yields the protein CSARADSEAFF.

The chain carries TRBV5-4 and TRBJ2-5; 10 nucleotides match TRBD2. The CDR3 totals 14 residues. Germline assignment: CDR1 SGHNT and CDR2 YYREEE (reference sequence). J was trimmed by 3 bases and V by 4 bases; bases with no gene match: 3. The CDR3 spells CASSGGTSEETQYF. The CDR3 bases are TGTGCCAGCAGCGGGGGGACTAGCGAAGAGACCCAGTACTTC.

The gene calls are TRBV29-1 and TRBJ2-2, with D maybe TRBD1 (6 bases). This CDR3 has 15 residues. The germline V and J ends were trimmed by 3 bases and 8 bases, with 19 bases remaining between them. Germline values: CDR1 SQVTM, CDR2 ANQGSEA. The CDR3 DNA follows: TGCAGCGTTGAGGACCCACAGGGAGAAATTGGGGAGCTGTTTTTT. Translation gives CSVEDPQGEIGELFF.

The chain combines TRBV11-2 with TRBJ1-1; possibly TRBD1 for D (6 bases). The germline gives CDR1 SGHAT, CDR2 FQNNGV. Trimming took off 1 base at V and 5 bases at J, with 14 bases between the two ends. CDR3 size: 15 residues. Written as DNA, the CDR3 is TGTGCCAGCAGCTTAGTGAGGGGGATCGGGACTGAAGCTTTCTTT. Protein product: CASSLVRGIGTEAFF.

Only a few counts were recorded for this clone. The chain carries TRBV6-1 and TRBJ1-5; 10 positions match TRBD1. Germline trimming cut 7 bases from V and 3 bases from J; bases unmatched to any gene: 6. The CDR3 loop spans 15 amino acids. Germline V gene sequence: CDR1 MNHNS, CDR2 SASEGT. CDR3 in amino acids: CASTSGTGANQPQHF. DNA for the CDR3: TGTGCCAGCACCTCCGGGACAGGGGCCAATCAGCCCCAGCATTTT.

The chain recombines TRBV5-4 with TRBJ2-5; a possible D gene is TRBD1 (5 bases). Trimming took off 4 bases at V and 2 bases at J, with 12 bases between the two ends. Germline CDR1 reads SGHNT; CDR2 reads YYREEE (reference sequence). CDR3 length: 14 residues. CDR3 region: CASSPWGGQETQYF. CDR3 sequence (DNA): TGTGCCAGCAGCCCTTGGGGCGGTCAAGAGACCCAGTACTTC.

The rearrangement links TRBV7-2 to TRBJ2-7; unclear D gene. Trimming removed 5 bases at V and 4 bases at J, with 15 bases between. Germline V gene sequence: CDR1 SGHTA, CDR2 FQGNSA. The CDR3 sequence is 14 residues long. The CDR3 here is CASSAASLVYEQYF. The CDR3 DNA sequence: TGTGCCAGCAGCGCGGCCTCATTAGTTTACGAGCAGTACTTC.

The chain uses TRBV11-2 and TRBJ1-5, with D perhaps matching TRBD1 (6 bases). The V gene's germline CDR1 is SGHAT and CDR2 FQNNGV. V was pared by 0 bases and J by 11 bases, with 11 bases between. The CDR3 runs to 13 residues. The CDR3 reads CASSLDRTATQHF. Written as DNA, the CDR3 is TGTGCCAGCAGCTTAGACCGGACAGCTACCCAGCATTTT.

The chain joins TRBV4-2 to TRBJ1-4; a weak D match, TRBD1 (5 bases). This CDR3 has 14 residues. In germline, CDR1 is LGHNA, CDR2 YNFKEQ. Trimming pared 0 bases from V and 14 bases from J, leaving 16 bases between. The CDR3 region is CASSQDGGGSGLFF. CDR3 sequence (DNA): TGTGCCAGCAGCCAAGATGGGGGGGGGTCTGGTCTGTTTTTT.

This clone was recorded a few times. V usage is TRBV5-6 and J usage is TRBJ2-3; 10 nucleotides agree with TRBD2. The CDR3 loop spans 15 amino acids. Germline CDR1 is SGHDT and CDR2 is YYEEEE. V shed 5 bases, J shed 0 bases, and the junction held 3 bases outside the gene matches. CDR3 region: CASSELAGSTDTQYF. The DNA for the CDR3 is TGTGCCAGCAGTGAACTAGCGGGAAGCACAGATACGCAGTATTTT.

This clone has a handful of counts. The chain recombines TRBV11-2 with TRBJ1-1, with D unresolved. Germline V gene sequence: CDR1 SGHAT, CDR2 FQNNGV. This CDR3 region has 12 residues. Trimming took 5 bases from V and 7 from J, leaving 11 bases between them. The CDR3 here is CASSIKPVEAFF. DNA for the CDR3: TGTGCCAGCAGCATAAAGCCGGTTGAAGCTTTCTTT.

V gene TRBV5-1 combines with J gene TRBJ2-7, with 8 positions matching TRBD1. The ends lost 0 bases at V and 7 bases at J; junction bases unmatched: 6. The CDR3 length is 14 residues. The germline CDR1 and CDR2 sequences are SGHRS and YFSETQ. Here the CDR3 reads CASSLGQGPEEQYF. CDR3 nucleotides: TGCGCCAGCAGCTTGGGACAGGGGCCTGAAGAGCAGTACTTC.

This chain connects TRBV19 to TRBJ1-5; D gene uncertain. The CDR3 sequence is 13 residues long. Trimming took 0 bases from V and 4 from J, leaving 4 bases between them. Germline V gene data show CDR1 as LNHDA and CDR2 as SQIVND (reference sequence). The CDR3 reads CASSIERNQPQHF. The CDR3 nucleotides are TGTGCCAGTAGTATAGAGAGGAATCAGCCCCAGCATTTT.